The 8 T cell receptor beta chains below come from one sample, sequenced in a study of circulating and synovial CD4+ cells in juvenile arthritis. Assay: immunoSEQ multiplex PCR; the TCRdb copy retains only in-frame clones and omits some. The sample has about 32,000 clones, 90% to 95% seen once. Input material: CD4+ T cells from blood. These receptors originate from a human donor with juvenile idiopathic arthritis.

The DNA for the CDR3 is TGCGCCAGCAGACCTAATTACGCGGAGCGGGGCTACGAGCAGTACTTC. This gives the protein CASRPNYAERGYEQYF. The genes are TRBV5-1 and TRBJ2-7; TRBD2 matches 7 bases. Germline trimming cut 5 bases from V and 3 bases from J; bases unmatched to any gene: 14. The CDR3 loop spans 16 amino acids. Germline-derived CDR1 and CDR2 are SGHRS and YFSETQ.

The chain couples TRBV5-5 to TRBJ2-6; TRBD2 aligns across 11 bases. V shed 4 bases and J 1 base; nucleotides not matched to a gene: 7. Germline loops: CDR1 SGHKS, CDR2 YYEKEE (reference sequence). The CDR3 runs 18 residues. CDR3 DNA: TGTGCCAGCAGCCCCGTAGCGGGAGGGAGTTCTGGGGCCAACGTCCTGACTTTC. This codes for CASSPVAGGSSGANVLTF.

V and J are TRBV11-3 and TRBJ2-7; D is undetermined. The CDR3 sequence is 14 residues long. The V and J ends lost 9 bases and 3 bases respectively, with 18 bases between them. The germline V gene encodes CDR1 SGHNT and CDR2 YENEEA. The CDR3 nucleotides are TGTGCCAGGAACAAAATCAAGCGTATCTACGAGCAGTACTTC. This encodes CARNKIKRIYEQYF.

This chain links TRBV11-3 with TRBJ2-7, with 7 bases that match TRBD2. In germline, CDR1 is SGHNT, CDR2 YENEEA. V was clipped by 2 bases and J by 0 bases; unmatched bases: 4. The CDR3 sequence is 15 residues long. The CDR3 region is CASSLRAGPSYEQYF. DNA of the CDR3: TGTGCCAGCAGCTTACGAGCGGGGCCCTCCTACGAGCAGTACTTC.

This clone was detected once. The chain joins TRBV18 to TRBJ2-7; TRBD1 agrees at 9 bases. Losses at the gene ends were 0 bases for V and 8 bases for J; bases not matched to a gene: 20. The CDR3 covers 19 residues. Germline CDR1 and CDR2: KGHSH and LQKENI. The DNA for the CDR3 is TGTGCCAGCTCACCACCGGGACAGGGTATAGGGTCCGGAGCGAAACAGCAGTACTTC. Its protein is CASSPPGQGIGSGAKQQYF.

The chain recombines TRBV5-1 with TRBJ1-5; no definite D call. The CDR3 sequence is 17 residues long. Germline values: CDR1 SGHRS, CDR2 YFSETQ. Deletions cut 0 bases from V and 1 base from J, with 14 bases between. CDR3 region: CASSLGVRGSSNQPQHF. The CDR3 nucleotides are TGCGCCAGCAGCTTGGGTGTTAGAGGGTCGAGCAATCAGCCCCAGCATTTT.

The chain carries TRBV7-2 and TRBJ2-7; no firm D call. The CDR3 consists of 13 residues. Germline values: CDR1 SGHTA, CDR2 FQGNSA. Trimming pared 2 bases from V and 5 bases from J, leaving 10 bases between. The CDR3 bases are TGTGCCAGCAGCTTAAGCTCACGGGACGAGCAGTACTTC. Translating it yields CASSLSSRDEQYF.

The gene calls are TRBV6-1 and TRBJ2-7; D might be TRBD1 (5 bases). The ends were cut back, 8 bases at V and 3 bases at J, with 14 bases in the middle. CDR3 length: 13 residues. Germline V gives CDR1 MNHNS, CDR2 SASEGT. CDR3 loop: CASARGGNYEQYF. The CDR3 bases are TGTGCCAGCGCTAGGGGCGGCAACTACGAGCAGTACTTC.